The source of this T cell receptor (beta chain) is a study of cytomegalovirus exposure and HLA in healthy donors. The overall study: Early release data held tens of millions of unique TCRs from HLA-typed donors. Approximately 81% of approximately 400 genotyped donors fell in the Caucasian-associated ancestry cluster.

This PCR relied on a set of 60 Vbeta primers and 13 Jbeta primers. TCRdb's table, derived via immunoSEQ multiplex PCR, lists solely in-frame clones and lacks some. The sample lists about 140,000 clones, 60% to 80% occurring once. V shed 1 base, J shed 6 bases, and the junction held 2 bases outside the gene matches. The germline gives CDR1 GTSNPN, CDR2 SVGIG (reference sequence). The CDR3 length is 14 residues. The source of this sequence is a female donor in good health and CMV-seronegative. Input material: PBMCs. The chain combines TRBV30 with TRBJ1-4, with 10 bases aligning to TRBD1. In DNA, the CDR3 is TGTGCCTGGAGTGGGACAGGGGGTTATGAAAAACTGTTTTTT. This gives the protein CAWSGTGGYEKLFF. The full variable domain, its missing parts supplied by reference TRBV30 and TRBJ1-4, is SQTIHQWPATLVQPVGSPLSLECTVEGTSNPNLYWYRQAAGRGLQLLFYSVGIGQISSEVPQNLSASRPQDRQFILSSKKLLLSDSGFYLCAWSGTGGYEKLFFGSGTQLSVL.